A single sample gave rise to the 23 T cell receptor beta chains below, sequenced in a study of shared clonotypes between healthy human individuals. The protocol was immunoSEQ multiplex PCR, while the TCRdb copy is restricted to in-frame clones and leaves out a portion. Seen here are more than 2 million clones, 80% to 95% observed once, and the top ten hold approximately 1.6%. CD45RO-negative, CCR7-selected cells formed the naive CD8 fraction, which excluded terminally differentiated effector memory CD45RA+ cells. Input material: naive CD8+ T cells from PBMCs. These receptors were taken from a man between 18 and 29 years old in good health. Some clones in this sample may be carry-over from other donors' samples.

This chain uses TRBV4-2 with TRBJ1-1; the D gene is possibly TRBD1 (6 bases). Germline V CDR1 and CDR2: LGHNA, YNFKEQ. Trimming took off 3 bases at V and 3 bases at J, with 17 bases between the two ends. CDR3 size: 16 residues. The CDR3 sequence: CASSHRTGGSYTEAFF. The CDR3 bases are TGTGCCAGCAGCCACAGAACGGGGGGCTCATACACTGAAGCTTTCTTT.

This chain uses TRBV7-6 with TRBJ2-5; tentatively, D is TRBD1 or TRBD2 (5 bases each). V dropped 5 bases and J dropped 4 bases, with 17 bases sitting between them. Germline CDR1 is SGHVS and CDR2 is FNYEAQ. The CDR3 contains 15 residues. The CDR3 DNA follows: TGTGCCAGCAGCGCCCGGGACCCTTTGGGAGAGACCCAGTACTTC. Residues: CASSARDPLGETQYF. Full variable domain (missing parts from reference TRBV7-6 and TRBJ2-5): GAGVSQSPRYKVTKRGQDVALRCDPISGHVSLYWYRQALGQGPEFLTYFNYEAQQDKSGLPNDRFSAERPEGSISTLTIQRTEQRDSAMYRCASSARDPLGETQYFGPGTRLLVL.

A remark on this clone: Other DNA sequences of this sample code for an identical CDR3. This sequence joins TRBV27 and TRBJ2-6; D may be TRBD1 or TRBD2 (6 bases each). Germline loops: CDR1 MNHEY, CDR2 SMNVEV (reference sequence). This CDR3 has 16 amino acids. V gave up 0 bases and J gave up 2 bases, with 8 bases separating them. CDR3 DNA: TGTGCCAGCAGTTTATCGGGGGGCGCTGGGGCCAACGTCCTGACTTTC. It is translated as CASSLSGGAGANVLTF.

The chain carries TRBV27 and TRBJ2-2; 7 nucleotides line up with TRBD1. In germline, CDR1 is MNHEY, CDR2 SMNVEV (reference sequence). After removal of 0 bases from V and 6 bases from J, the junction contained 4 bases not matched to a gene. The CDR3 is 15 amino acids. The CDR3, as DNA: TGTGCCAGCAGTTTATCACAGGGGCGCGCCGGGGAGCTGTTTTTT. This gives the protein CASSLSQGRAGELFF.

The chain recombines TRBV9 with TRBJ1-2; D might be TRBD1 (5 bases). Per the germline V gene, CDR1 is SGDLS and CDR2 is YYNGEE. V was trimmed by 2 bases and J by 4 bases, leaving 15 bases between them. This CDR3 is built from 15 residues. The CDR3 sequence is CASSVDQDISYGYTF. CDR3 nucleotides: TGTGCCAGCAGCGTTGATCAGGACATCAGCTATGGCTACACCTTC.

The CDR3 here is CASSPHSGSSYNEQFF. In DNA, the CDR3 is TGTGCCAGCAGCCCGCATAGCGGGAGCTCCTACAATGAGCAGTTCTTC. This rearrangement joins TRBV7-2 to TRBJ2-1; 9 nucleotides line up with TRBD2. CDR3 length: 16 amino acids. Losses at the gene ends were 5 bases for V and 0 bases for J; bases not matched to a gene: 5. The germline gives CDR1 SGHTA, CDR2 FQGNSA.

J is TRBJ2-7 and V is TRBV27; maybe TRBD1 (6 bases). Germline values: CDR1 MNHEY, CDR2 SMNVEV (reference sequence). The CDR3 spans 13 residues. Between the trimmed V and J ends, which lost 5 bases and 4 bases, there was a span of 12 bases. DNA for the CDR3: TGTGCCAGCAGTGGGACATCTTTATACGAGCAGTACTTC. Translating gives CASSGTSLYEQYF.

J is TRBJ1-4 and V is TRBV28; a weak D match, TRBD1 (6 bases). V lost 7 bases and J 6 bases, leaving 15 bases between the germline ends. The CDR3 length is 14 residues. The germline V gene has CDR1 MDHEN and CDR2 SYDVKM. CDR3 residues: CASTGLAGDEKLFF. The DNA of the CDR3 is TGTGCCAGCACGGGGCTCGCAGGGGATGAAAAACTGTTTTTT.

V is TRBV6-6 and J is TRBJ2-3; no clear D. Germline V gene lookup returns CDR1 MNHNY and CDR2 SVGAGI (reference sequence). This CDR3 is 12 amino acids long. V was trimmed by 3 bases and J by 6 bases, leaving 7 bases between them. The CDR3 DNA reads TGTGCCAGCAGTTATTTCGCGGATACGCAGTATTTT. This codes for CASSYFADTQYF.

Details on this clone: The sample contains more than one DNA sequence encoding this CDR3. This sequence joins TRBV28 and TRBJ2-5; D is ambiguous. The germline V gene has CDR1 MDHEN and CDR2 SYDVKM. V lost 5 bases and J 5 bases, leaving 15 bases between the germline ends. This CDR3 has 14 residues. CDR3 loop: CASSPPRGVETQYF. CDR3 nucleotide sequence: TGTGCCAGCAGTCCCCCTCGTGGGGTGGAGACCCAGTACTTC.

The table lists this clone with a count of one. The chain employs TRBV13 and TRBJ2-1; TRBD2 might be the D (6 bases). The V and J ends lost 5 bases and 8 bases respectively, with 16 bases between them. The CDR3 has 14 residues. Germline CDR1 PRHDT, CDR2 FYEKMQ (reference sequence). Here the CDR3 reads CASSPPGTSDEQFF. CDR3 bases: TGTGCCAGCAGCCCGCCCGGGACTTCGGATGAGCAGTTCTTC.

The V and J genes are TRBV9 and TRBJ2-3, with 7 nucleotides matching TRBD2. The V gene's germline CDR1 is SGDLS and CDR2 YYNGEE. The CDR3 spans 16 residues. V gave up 1 base and J gave up 3 bases; unmatched junction bases: 8. The CDR3 DNA reads as TGTGCCAGCAGCGTAAACAAGCGGGATAGGACAGATACGCAGTATTTT. Amino acids: CASSVNKRDRTDTQYF. Full variable domain (remainder filled in from reference TRBV9 and TRBJ2-3): DSGVTQTPKHLITATGQRVTLRCSPRSGDLSVYWYQQSLDQGLQFLIQYYNGEERAKGNILERFSAQQFPDLHSELNLSSLELGDSALYFCASSVNKRDRTDTQYFGPGTRLTVL.

This clone was recorded once. The chain combines TRBV27 with TRBJ1-2; D possibly corresponds to TRBD1 (5 bases). Germline CDR1 and CDR2: MNHEY and SMNVEV (reference sequence). Trimming removed 6 bases from V and 4 bases from J, with 21 bases in between. There are 16 residues in the CDR3. For the CDR3, the DNA is TGTGCCAGCAGCCTGGACGCAGACAGACCGGTCTATGGCTACACCTTC. Translation gives CASSLDADRPVYGYTF.

With regard to this clone: This specimen includes other DNA sequences encoding the same CDR3. The chain links TRBV27 to TRBJ2-1; 10 bases agree with TRBD2. The germline gives CDR1 MNHEY, CDR2 SMNVEV (reference sequence). Trimming removed 6 bases from V and 3 bases from J; junction bases left unmatched: 5. The CDR3 runs 15 residues. The CDR3 coding sequence is TGTGCCAGCAGGCCCGGGACTAGCGTCTACAATGAGCAGTTCTTC. It codes for CASRPGTSVYNEQFF.

This chain uses TRBV19 with TRBJ2-7; 14 nucleotides line up with TRBD2. The CDR3 consists of 19 residues. Germline lookup yields CDR1 LNHDA and CDR2 SQIVND (reference sequence). With 5 bases clipped from V and 3 bases from J, the junction kept 15 bases outside the gene matches. The CDR3 loop is CASSPGGGTSGRAGYEQYF. In DNA, the CDR3 is TGTGCCAGTAGTCCTGGTGGAGGGACTAGCGGGAGAGCGGGCTACGAGCAGTACTTC.

The rearrangement uses TRBV27 and TRBJ1-1; D gene uncertain. CDR3 length: 13 amino acids. Germline V gene sequence: CDR1 MNHEY, CDR2 SMNVEV (reference sequence). Trimming shortened V by 6 bases and J by 6 bases, and 14 bases separated the two germline ends. For the CDR3, the DNA is TGTGCCAGCAGCTCACTTTCGGTTGCTGAAGCTTTCTTT. Its protein product is CASSSLSVAEAFF.

Points on this clone: The sample has other DNA sequences that encode this CDR3 too. The V and J genes are TRBV9 and TRBJ2-7; possibly TRBD2 for D (7 bases). Germline V gene lookup returns CDR1 SGDLS and CDR2 YYNGEE. This CDR3 region has 12 residues. The V and J ends lost 4 bases and 5 bases respectively, with 10 bases between them. The CDR3 region is CASSPGGDEQYF. CDR3 coding DNA: TGTGCCAGCAGCCCGGGGGGCGACGAGCAGTACTTC.

The chain employs TRBV4-3 and TRBJ1-2, with D possibly matching TRBD1 (5 bases). The V gene's germline CDR1 is LGHNA and CDR2 YSLEER. Trimming stripped 1 base from V and 5 bases from J, with 11 bases between. This CDR3 contains 14 residues. The CDR3 DNA reads TGCGCCAGCAGCCAAGGGGCGCAGGGATATGGCTACACCTTC. The encoded protein is CASSQGAQGYGYTF.

V gene TRBV2 combines with J gene TRBJ2-7; the match to TRBD1 covers 7 bases. CDR3 length: 15 residues. Germline CDR1 and CDR2: SNHLY and FYNNEI. V gave up 10 bases and J gave up 5 bases; unmatched junction bases: 17. The CDR3 DNA is TGTGCCACCAGGGACAGTATGTCCCCCTTCAACGAGCAGTACTTC. This gives the protein CATRDSMSPFNEQYF.

A remark on this clone: In the same sample, other DNA sequences code for this CDR3. The chain is built from TRBV4-1 and TRBJ2-1; D not resolved. The germline V and J ends were trimmed by 0 bases and 2 bases, with 2 bases remaining between them. The length of the CDR3 is 13 residues. CDR1 and CDR2 from the germline V gene are MGHRA and YSYEKL. Here the CDR3 DNA reads TGCGCCAGCAGCCAAGAAGCCTACAATGAGCAGTTCTTC. The encoded protein is CASSQEAYNEQFF.

V usage is TRBV27 and J usage is TRBJ2-3; D may be TRBD1 or TRBD2 (5 bases each). Germline CDR1 is MNHEY and CDR2 is SMNVEV (reference sequence). V lost 2 bases to trimming and J lost 2 bases, with 8 bases between them. The CDR3 is 14 residues long. CDR3 region: CASSLVGTTDTQYF. Here the CDR3 DNA reads TGTGCCAGCAGTTTAGTCGGGACCACAGATACGCAGTATTTT.

V gene TRBV7-8 combines with J gene TRBJ1-5; 8 nucleotides align to TRBD1. Trimming took 5 bases from V and 5 from J; bases not matched to a gene: 5. Germline lookup yields CDR1 SGHVS and CDR2 FQNEAQ. This CDR3 has 14 amino acids. The CDR3 loop reads CASSATGGDQPQHF. DNA of the CDR3: TGTGCCAGCAGCGCAACAGGGGGAGATCAGCCCCAGCATTTT.

This chain uses TRBV28 with TRBJ2-5; 8 bases align to TRBD1. Germline CDR1 is MDHEN and CDR2 is SYDVKM. This CDR3 is built from 15 residues. V trimming: 6 bases; J trimming: 0 bases; junction bases outside the gene matches: 6. CDR3 sequence (DNA): TGTGCCAGCAGCCTTTGGGGACAGGACCAAGAGACCCAGTACTTC. Its protein product is CASSLWGQDQETQYF.